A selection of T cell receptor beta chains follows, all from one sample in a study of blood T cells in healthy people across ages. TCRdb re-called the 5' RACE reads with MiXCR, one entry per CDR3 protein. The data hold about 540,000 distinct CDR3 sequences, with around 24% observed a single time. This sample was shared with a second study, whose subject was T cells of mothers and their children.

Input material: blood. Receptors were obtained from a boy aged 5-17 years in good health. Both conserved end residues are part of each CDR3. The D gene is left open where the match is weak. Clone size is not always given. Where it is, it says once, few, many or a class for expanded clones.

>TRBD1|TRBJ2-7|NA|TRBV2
CASGSDRTLFYEQYF
TGTGCCAGCGGCTCGGACAGGACTCTCTTTTACGAGCAGTACTTC
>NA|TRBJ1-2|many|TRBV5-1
CASSSGQMNYGYTF
TGCGCCAGCAGCTCTGGACAGATGAACTATGGCTACACCTTC
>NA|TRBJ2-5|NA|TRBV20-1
CSARGGFQETQYF
TGCAGTGCTAGGGGGGGATTCCAAGAGACCCAGTACTTC
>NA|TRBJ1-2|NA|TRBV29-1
CSVEVRGGYGYTF
TGCAGCGTTGAAGTGAGGGGAGGCTATGGCTACACCTTC
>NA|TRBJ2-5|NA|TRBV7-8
CASSPYAATQETQYF
TGTGCCAGCAGCCCCTATGCAGCGACCCAAGAGACCCAGTACTTC
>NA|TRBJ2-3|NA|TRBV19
CASSIGAGSTDTQYF
TGTGCCAGTAGTATTGGTGCGGGAAGCACAGATACGCAGTATTTT
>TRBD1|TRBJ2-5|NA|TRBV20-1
CSARAPDRAETQYF
TGCAGTGCTAGGGCTCCTGACAGGGCTGAGACCCAGTACTTC
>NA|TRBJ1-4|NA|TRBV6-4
CASSDIGRPTNEKLFF
TGTGCCAGCAGTGACATAGGGCGACCGACTAATGAAAAACTGTTTTTT
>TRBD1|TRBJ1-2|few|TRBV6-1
CASSSGRQGPANYGYTF
TGTGCCAGCAGTAGCGGACGACAGGGGCCTGCTAACTATGGCTACACCTTC
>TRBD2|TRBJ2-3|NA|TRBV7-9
CASSSGLAGPTDTQYF
TGTGCCAGCAGCTCGGGACTAGCGGGCCCCACAGATACGCAGTATTTT
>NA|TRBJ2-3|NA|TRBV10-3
CAIRDEGPGGTDTQYF
TGTGCCATCAGGGACGAGGGGCCAGGGGGCACAGATACGCAGTATTTT
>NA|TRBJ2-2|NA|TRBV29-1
CSGGRRDAGELFF
TGCAGCGGTGGGCGACGAGACGCCGGGGAGCTGTTTTTT
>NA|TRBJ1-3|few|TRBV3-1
CASSRGYSGNTIYF
TGTGCCAGCAGCCGGGGGTACTCTGGAAACACCATATATTTT
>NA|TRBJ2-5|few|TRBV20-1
CSAKIGEQQETQYF
TGCAGTGCAAAAATAGGGGAGCAGCAAGAGACCCAGTACTTC
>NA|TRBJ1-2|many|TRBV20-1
CSARDREGLGIYGYTF
TGCAGTGCTAGAGATAGGGAGGGGCTAGGGATTTATGGCTACACCTTC
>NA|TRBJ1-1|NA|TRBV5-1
CASSALTKGTEAFF
TGCGCCAGCAGCGCACTTACCAAGGGCACTGAAGCTTTCTTT
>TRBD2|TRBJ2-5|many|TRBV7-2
CASSSSGDIPETQYF
TGTGCCAGCAGCTCTAGCGGGGACATCCCAGAGACCCAGTACTTC
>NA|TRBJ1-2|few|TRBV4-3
CASSQDSLAGAIYGYTF
TGCGCCAGCAGCCAAGATAGTCTGGCAGGGGCTATCTATGGCTACACCTTC
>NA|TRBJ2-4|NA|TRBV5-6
CASSFWARGAKNIQYF
TGTGCCAGCAGCTTTTGGGCCAGAGGGGCCAAAAACATTCAGTACTTC
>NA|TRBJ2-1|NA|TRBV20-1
CSAMVGSTDEQFF
TGCAGCGCAATGGTGGGCTCCACGGATGAGCAGTTCTTC
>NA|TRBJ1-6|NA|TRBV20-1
CSARGGRGSPLHF
TGCAGTGCTAGAGGGGGCCGGGGTTCACCCCTCCACTTT
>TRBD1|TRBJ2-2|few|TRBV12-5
CASGQGVGELFF
TGTGCTAGTGGACAGGGGGTCGGGGAGCTGTTTTTT
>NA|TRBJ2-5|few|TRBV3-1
CASSQDMGDQETQYF
TGTGCCAGCAGCCAAGATATGGGCGACCAAGAGACCCAGTACTTC
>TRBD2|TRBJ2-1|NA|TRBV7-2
CASSLILGLAPNEQFF
TGTGCCAGCAGCTTAATTCTGGGACTAGCACCTAATGAGCAGTTCTTC
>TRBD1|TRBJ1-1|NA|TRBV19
CASSLARTGSTEAFF
TGTGCCAGTAGTCTAGCCCGGACAGGCAGCACTGAAGCTTTCTTT
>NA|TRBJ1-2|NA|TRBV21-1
CASSNPSSREVNYGYTF
TGTGCCAGCAGCAATCCTTCTTCCCGCGAGGTTAACTATGGCTACACCTTC
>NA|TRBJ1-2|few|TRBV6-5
CASSYSYNHGYTF
TGTGCCAGCAGTTACTCCTACAACCATGGCTACACCTTC
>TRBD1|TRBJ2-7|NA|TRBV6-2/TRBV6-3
CASSIRGTGAYEQYF
TGTGCCAGCAGCATTAGGGGGACAGGGGCCTACGAGCAGTACTTC
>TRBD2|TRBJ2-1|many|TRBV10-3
CAISGGAYNEQFF
TGTGCCATCAGCGGGGGGGCGTACAATGAGCAGTTCTTC
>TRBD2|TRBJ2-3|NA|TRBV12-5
CASAGLAGRTDTQYF
TGTGCTAGTGCCGGACTAGCGGGGCGCACAGATACGCAGTATTTT
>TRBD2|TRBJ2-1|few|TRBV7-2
CASSSTSGLYNEQFF
TGTGCCAGCAGCTCCACTAGCGGACTATACAATGAGCAGTTCTTC
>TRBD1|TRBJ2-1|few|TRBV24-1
CATSDYTGTANNEQFF
TGTGCCACCAGTGACTACACCGGGACAGCTAACAATGAGCAGTTCTTC
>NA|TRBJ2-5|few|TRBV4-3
CASSQFNEGRETQYF
TGCGCCAGCAGCCAATTCAACGAGGGGCGGGAGACCCAGTACTTC
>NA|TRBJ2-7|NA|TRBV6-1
CASSEAQDGPYEQYF
TGTGCCAGCAGTGAAGCGCAGGACGGACCTTACGAGCAGTACTTC
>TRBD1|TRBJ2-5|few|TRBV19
CASRPPGQQETQYF
TGTGCCAGTAGACCTCCGGGACAGCAAGAGACCCAGTACTTC
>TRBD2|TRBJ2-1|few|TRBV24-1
CATSDRPGQGWALAGAYNEQFF
TGTGCCACCAGTGATCGCCCCGGACAAGGGTGGGCTCTAGCGGGAGCCTACAATGAGCAGTTCTTC
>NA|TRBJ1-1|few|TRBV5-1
CASSSLGQGLVGFF
TGCGCCAGCAGCTCGCTGGGACAAGGGCTTGTGGGCTTCTTT
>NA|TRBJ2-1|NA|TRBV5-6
CASSLGQRREQFF
TGTGCCAGCAGCTTGGGACAGCGGCGTGAGCAGTTCTTC
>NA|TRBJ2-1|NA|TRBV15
CATSEDNEQFF
TGTGCCACCAGCGAAGACAATGAGCAGTTCTTC
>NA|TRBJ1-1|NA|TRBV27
CASRKNTRNTEAFF
TGTGCCAGCAGAAAGAATACCAGGAACACTGAAGCTTTCTTT
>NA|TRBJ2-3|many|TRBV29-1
CSVESGLATDTQYF
TGCAGCGTTGAATCGGGCCTAGCCACAGATACGCAGTATTTT
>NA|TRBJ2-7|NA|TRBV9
CASSVDSGLYEQYF
TGTGCCAGCAGCGTAGACTCAGGGCTCTACGAGCAGTACTTC
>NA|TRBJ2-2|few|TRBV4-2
CASSQDPASTANTGELFF
TGTGCCAGCAGCCAAGATCCGGCTAGCACCGCGAACACCGGGGAGCTGTTTTTT
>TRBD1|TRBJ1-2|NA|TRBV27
CASSVTGGSYYGYTF
TGTGCCAGCAGTGTTACAGGGGGCTCTTACTATGGCTACACCTTC
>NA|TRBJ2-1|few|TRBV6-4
CASSDSGQGSYNEQFF
TGTGCCAGCAGTGACTCGGGGCAGGGGAGCTACAATGAGCAGTTCTTC
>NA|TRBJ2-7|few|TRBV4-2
CASSQADGYEQYF
TGTGCCAGCAGCCAAGCGGACGGCTACGAGCAGTACTTC
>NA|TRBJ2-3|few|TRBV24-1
CATSDHPTFTSTDTQYF
TGTGCCACCAGTGATCATCCGACATTCACTAGCACAGATACGCAGTATTTT
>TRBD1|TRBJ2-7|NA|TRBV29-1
CSVVRQGVAEQYF
TGCAGCGTTGTAAGGCAGGGGGTGGCAGAGCAGTACTTC
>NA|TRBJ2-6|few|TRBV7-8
CASSLEHRAGANVLTF
TGTGCCAGCAGCTTAGAGCACAGGGCTGGGGCCAACGTCCTGACTTTC
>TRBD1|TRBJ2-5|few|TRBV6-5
CASSRGQNHQETQYF
TGTGCCAGCAGCAGGGGACAGAACCATCAAGAGACCCAGTACTTC
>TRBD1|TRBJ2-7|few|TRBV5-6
CASSYWDRGVNEQYF
TGTGCCAGCAGCTATTGGGACAGGGGAGTGAATGAGCAGTACTTC
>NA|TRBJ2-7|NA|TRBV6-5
CASRARSDEQYF
TGTGCCAGCCGGGCCAGATCGGACGAGCAGTACTTC
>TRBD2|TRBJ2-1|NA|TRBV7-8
CASSNTSGVWLTYNEQFF
TGTGCCAGCAGCAATACTAGCGGAGTGTGGTTAACCTACAATGAGCAGTTCTTC
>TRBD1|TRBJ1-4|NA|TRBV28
CASSLGAGGVEKLFF
TGTGCCAGCAGTTTGGGGGCAGGGGGCGTTGAAAAACTGTTTTTT
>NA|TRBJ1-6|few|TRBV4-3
CASSQALQGSPLHF
TGCGCCAGCAGCCAGGCTCTACAGGGTTCACCCCTCCACTTT
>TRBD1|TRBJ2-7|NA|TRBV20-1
CSSSGQGHEQYF
TGCAGTTCCTCCGGACAGGGCCACGAGCAGTACTTC
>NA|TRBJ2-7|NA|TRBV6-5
CASSNYGSYEQYF
TGTGCCAGCAGTAATTATGGCTCCTACGAGCAGTACTTC
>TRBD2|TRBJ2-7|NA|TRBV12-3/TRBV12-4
CASRPSGRSSYEQYF
TGTGCCAGCAGGCCTAGCGGGAGAAGCTCCTACGAGCAGTACTTC